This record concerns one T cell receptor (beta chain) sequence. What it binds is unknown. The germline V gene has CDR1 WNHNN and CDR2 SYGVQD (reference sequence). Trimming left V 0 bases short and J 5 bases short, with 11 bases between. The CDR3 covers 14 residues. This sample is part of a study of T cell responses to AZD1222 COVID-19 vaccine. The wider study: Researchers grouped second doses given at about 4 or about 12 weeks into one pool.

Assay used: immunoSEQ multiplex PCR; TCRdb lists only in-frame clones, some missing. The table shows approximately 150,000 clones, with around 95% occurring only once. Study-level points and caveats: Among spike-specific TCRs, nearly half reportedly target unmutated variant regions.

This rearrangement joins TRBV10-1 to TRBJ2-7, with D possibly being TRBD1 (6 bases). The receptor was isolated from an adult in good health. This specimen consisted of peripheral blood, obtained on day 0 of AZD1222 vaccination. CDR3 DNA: TGCGCCAGCAGTGAGTCTTCAAGGGGGAACGAGCAGTACGTC. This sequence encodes CASSESSRGNEQYV.